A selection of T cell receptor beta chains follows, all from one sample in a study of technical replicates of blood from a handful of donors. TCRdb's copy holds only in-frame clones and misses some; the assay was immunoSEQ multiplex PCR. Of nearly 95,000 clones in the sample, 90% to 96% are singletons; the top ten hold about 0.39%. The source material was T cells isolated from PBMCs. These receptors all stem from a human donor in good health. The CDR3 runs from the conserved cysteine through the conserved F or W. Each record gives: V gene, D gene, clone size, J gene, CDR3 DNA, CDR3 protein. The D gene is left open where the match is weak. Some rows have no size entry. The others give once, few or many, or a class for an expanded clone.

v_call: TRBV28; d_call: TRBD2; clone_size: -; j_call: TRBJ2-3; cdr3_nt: TGTGCCAGCAGACCGGGACTAAGCACAGATACGCAGTATTTT; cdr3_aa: CASRPGLSTDTQYF
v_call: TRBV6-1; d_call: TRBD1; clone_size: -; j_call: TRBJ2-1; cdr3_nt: TGTGCCAGCAGCCGGGACAGAGACAATGAGCAGTTCTTC; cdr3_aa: CASSRDRDNEQFF
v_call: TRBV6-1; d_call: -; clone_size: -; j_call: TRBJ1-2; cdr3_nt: TGTGCCAGCAGTGAAACAGTGACTAACTATGGCTACACCTTC; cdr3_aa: CASSETVTNYGYTF
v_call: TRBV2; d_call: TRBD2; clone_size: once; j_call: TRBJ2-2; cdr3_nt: TGTGCCAGCACGGGAAATGAGGGACTAGCGGGAAACACCGGGGAGCTGTTTTTT; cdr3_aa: CASTGNEGLAGNTGELFF
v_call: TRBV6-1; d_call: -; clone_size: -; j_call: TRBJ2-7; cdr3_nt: TGTGCCAGCAGTGCTGGTCACATCTACGAGCAGTACTTC; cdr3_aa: CASSAGHIYEQYF
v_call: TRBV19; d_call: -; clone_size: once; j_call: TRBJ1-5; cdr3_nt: TGTGCCAGTAGTAGGGGGGGGCCCCAGCATTTT; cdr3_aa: CASSRGGPQHF
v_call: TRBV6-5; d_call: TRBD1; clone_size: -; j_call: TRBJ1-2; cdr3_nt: TGTGCCAGCACCCTGACAGGGGGTGACTATGGCTACACCTTC; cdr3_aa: CASTLTGGDYGYTF
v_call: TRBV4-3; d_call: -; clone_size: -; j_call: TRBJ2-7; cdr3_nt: TGCGCCAGCAGCCAAGATGCGGGATTCTACGAGCAGTACTTC; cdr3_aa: CASSQDAGFYEQYF
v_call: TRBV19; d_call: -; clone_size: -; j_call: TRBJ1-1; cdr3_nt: TGTGCCAGTAGGGGCATTACTGAAGCTTTCTTT; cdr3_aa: CASRGITEAFF
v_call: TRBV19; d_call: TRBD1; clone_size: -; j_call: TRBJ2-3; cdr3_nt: TGTGCCAGTAGTCCTACAGGGGGGAGGACAGATACGCAGTATTTT; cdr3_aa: CASSPTGGRTDTQYF
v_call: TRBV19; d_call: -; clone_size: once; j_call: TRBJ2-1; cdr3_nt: TGTGCCAGTAGTATAGGTGTGACAGAGCAGTTCTTC; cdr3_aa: CASSIGVTEQFF
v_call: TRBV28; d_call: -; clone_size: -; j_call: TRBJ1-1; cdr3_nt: TGTGCCAGCAGTCCCCCAGAGGGGAACACTGAAGCTTTCTTT; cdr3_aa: CASSPPEGNTEAFF
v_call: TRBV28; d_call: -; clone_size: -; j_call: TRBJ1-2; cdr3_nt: TGTGCCAGCAGTCCGAGTGGGAGCTATGGCTACACCTTC; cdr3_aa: CASSPSGSYGYTF
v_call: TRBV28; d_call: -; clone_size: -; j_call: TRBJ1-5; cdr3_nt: TGTGCCAGCAGTTTCGGGAGCAATCAGCCCCAGCATTTT; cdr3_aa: CASSFGSNQPQHF
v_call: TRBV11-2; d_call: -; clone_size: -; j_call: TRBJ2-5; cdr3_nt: TGTGCCAGCAGGGCACTAGAGGAGACCCAGTACTTC; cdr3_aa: CASRALEETQYF
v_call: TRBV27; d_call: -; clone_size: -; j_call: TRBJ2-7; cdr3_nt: TGTGCCAGTGGACAGTCCGGCTACGAGCAGTACTTC; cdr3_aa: CASGQSGYEQYF
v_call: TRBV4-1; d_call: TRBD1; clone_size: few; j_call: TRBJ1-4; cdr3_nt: TGCGCCAGCAGCCACGAGGACAGGTGGGGTGAAAAACTGTTTTTT; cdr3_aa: CASSHEDRWGEKLFF
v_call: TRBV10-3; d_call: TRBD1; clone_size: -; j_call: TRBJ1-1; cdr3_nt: TGTGCCATCAGTGAGACAGGGGGCAACACTGAAGCTTTCTTT; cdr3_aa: CAISETGGNTEAFF
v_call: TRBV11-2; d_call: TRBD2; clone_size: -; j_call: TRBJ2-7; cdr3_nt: TGTGCCAGCAGCAGTGGACTAGGCTACGAGCAGTACTTC; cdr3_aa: CASSSGLGYEQYF
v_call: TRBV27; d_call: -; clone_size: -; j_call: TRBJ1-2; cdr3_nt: TGTGCCAGCAGTTTGTCTGGGGGGGGCGGCTACACCTTC; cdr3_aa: CASSLSGGGGYTF
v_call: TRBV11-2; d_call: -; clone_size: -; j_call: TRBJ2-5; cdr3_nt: TGTGCCAGCAGCTCGTTGGAGACCCAGTACTTC; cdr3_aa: CASSSLETQYF
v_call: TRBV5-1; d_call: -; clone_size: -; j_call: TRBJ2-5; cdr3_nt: TGCGCCAGCAGCTTGGGGACAGAACAAGAGACCCAGTACTTC; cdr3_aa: CASSLGTEQETQYF
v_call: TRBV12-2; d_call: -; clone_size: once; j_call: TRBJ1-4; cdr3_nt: TGTGCAAGTCGCGTAGACTCAGGGAGGGCAACTAATGAAAAACTGTTTTTT; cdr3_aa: CASRVDSGRATNEKLFF
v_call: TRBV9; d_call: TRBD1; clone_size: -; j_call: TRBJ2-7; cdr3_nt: TGTGCCAGCAGTCAGGACAGGGATCATGAGCAGTACTTC; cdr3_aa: CASSQDRDHEQYF
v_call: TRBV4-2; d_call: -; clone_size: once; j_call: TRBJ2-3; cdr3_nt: TGTGCCAGCAGCCAAGAACGGTATAGCACAGATACGCAGTATTTT; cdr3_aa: CASSQERYSTDTQYF
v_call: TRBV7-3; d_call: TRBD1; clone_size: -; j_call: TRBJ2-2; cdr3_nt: TGTGCCAGCAGCTTGGGACAGGGGGGCACCGGGGAGCTGTTTTTT; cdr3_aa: CASSLGQGGTGELFF
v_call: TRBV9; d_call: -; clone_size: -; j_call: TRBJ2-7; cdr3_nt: TGTGCCAGCAGCGCCGCGGGTGGCTCCTACGAGCAGTACTTC; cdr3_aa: CASSAAGGSYEQYF
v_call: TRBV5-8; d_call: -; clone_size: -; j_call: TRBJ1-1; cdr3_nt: TGTGCCAGCAGCTTGGGAGCGTTTGAAGCTTTCTTT; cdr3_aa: CASSLGAFEAFF
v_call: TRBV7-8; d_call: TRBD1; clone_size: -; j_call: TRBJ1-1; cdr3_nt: TGTGCCAGCAGCTCCACAGGGGCCACTGAAGCTTTCTTT; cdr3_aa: CASSSTGATEAFF
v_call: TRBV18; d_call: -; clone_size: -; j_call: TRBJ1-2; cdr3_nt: TGTGCCAGCTCACCACCATCCCAGGGTATAAACTATGGCTACACCTTC; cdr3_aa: CASSPPSQGINYGYTF
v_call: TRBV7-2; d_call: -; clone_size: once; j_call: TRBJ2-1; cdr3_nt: TGTGCCAGCAGCATAAGGGGTTCCTACAATGAGCAGTTCTTC; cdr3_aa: CASSIRGSYNEQFF
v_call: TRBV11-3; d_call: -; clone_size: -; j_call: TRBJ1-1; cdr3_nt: TGTGCCAGCAGCTCCTCGGACAGTTTGAACACTGAAGCTTTCTTT; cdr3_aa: CASSSSDSLNTEAFF
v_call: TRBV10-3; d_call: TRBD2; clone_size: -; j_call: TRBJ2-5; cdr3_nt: TGTGCCATCAACGGGGGAGGGAACGGGGAGACCCAGTACTTC; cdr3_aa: CAINGGGNGETQYF
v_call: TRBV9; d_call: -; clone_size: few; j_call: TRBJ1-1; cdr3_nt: TGTGCCAGCAGCGTAGTATTCAGGGCTTCTGAAGCTTTCTTT; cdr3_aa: CASSVVFRASEAFF
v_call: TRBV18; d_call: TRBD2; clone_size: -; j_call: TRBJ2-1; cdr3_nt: TGTGCCAGCTCACCAGCTAGCGGGAGAACCGATGAGCAGTTCTTC; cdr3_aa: CASSPASGRTDEQFF